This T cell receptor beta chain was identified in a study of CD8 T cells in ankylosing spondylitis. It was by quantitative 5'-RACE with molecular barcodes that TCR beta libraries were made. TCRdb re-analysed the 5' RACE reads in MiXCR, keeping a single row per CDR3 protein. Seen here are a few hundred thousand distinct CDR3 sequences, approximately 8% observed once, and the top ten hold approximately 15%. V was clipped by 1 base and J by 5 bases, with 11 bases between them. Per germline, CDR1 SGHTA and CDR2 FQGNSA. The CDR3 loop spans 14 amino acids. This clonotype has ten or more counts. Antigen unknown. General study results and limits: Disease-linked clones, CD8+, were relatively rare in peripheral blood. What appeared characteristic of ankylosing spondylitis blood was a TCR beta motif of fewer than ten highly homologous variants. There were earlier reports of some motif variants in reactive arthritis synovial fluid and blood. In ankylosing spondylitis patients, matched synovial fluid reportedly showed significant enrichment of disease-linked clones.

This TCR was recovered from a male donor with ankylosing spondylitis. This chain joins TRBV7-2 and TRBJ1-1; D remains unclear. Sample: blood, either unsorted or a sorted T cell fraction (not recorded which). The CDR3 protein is CASSLVFVGTEAFF. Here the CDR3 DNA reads TGTGCCAGCAGCTTAGTTTTTGTTGGAACTGAAGCTTTCTTT.